Presented here are 30 T cell receptor beta chains from one specimen sequenced in a study of T cell repertoires in cytomegalovirus infection. TCRdb re-called the reads with MiXCR, one entry per CDR3 protein. The top ten hold 4% to 5.5% of the sample, which has about 76,000 distinct CDR3 sequences, around 3.5% seen once. The sample taken for sequencing was PBMCs. All receptors come from a human donor in good health (CMV status not recorded). Some clones in this sample may be carry-over from other donors' samples.

This clonotype was counted ten times or more. The rearrangement joins TRBV20-1 to TRBJ2-2, with 8 bases identical to TRBD1. The CDR3 loop spans 14 amino acids. V lost 2 bases to trimming and J lost 7 bases; unmatched junction nucleotides: 6. CDR1 DFQATT and CDR2 SNEGSKA come from the germline V gene (reference sequence). CDR3 DNA: TGCAGTGCTAGATGGCAGGGGGCGGACGGGGAGCTGTTTTTT. Protein sequence: CSARWQGADGELFF.

The sample holds many counts of this clonotype. In DNA form, the CDR3 reads TGTGCCAGTAGTATACTTCGACCGCCGTTGGACACTGAAGCTTTCTTT. Translated, it gives CASSILRPPLDTEAFF. V usage is TRBV19 and J usage is TRBJ1-1; unclear D gene. CDR1 LNHDA and CDR2 SQIVND come from the germline V gene (reference sequence). This CDR3 has 16 residues. Trimming took 2 bases from V and 3 from J, leaving 16 bases between them.

This clonotype was seen at least ten times. The chain carries TRBV5-5 and TRBJ2-2; 10 bases agree with TRBD2. This CDR3 comprises 16 residues. Germline CDR1 reads SGHKS; CDR2 reads YYEKEE (reference sequence). J was trimmed by 4 bases and V by 2 bases; bases with no gene match: 5. CDR3 nucleotides: TGTGCCAGCAGCTTCAGCGGGGGGGCAGCCACCGGGGAGCTGTTTTTT. Encoded protein: CASSFSGGAATGELFF.

At least ten counts were recorded for this clonotype. CDR3 bases: TGTGCCAGCAGCTTAAACAGGGGAAGTGATCGGGGCTACACCTTC. It is translated as CASSLNRGSDRGYTF. This rearrangement joins TRBV7-8 to TRBJ1-2, with TRBD1 matching over 7 bases. The CDR3 runs to 15 residues. Trimming took 2 bases from V and 8 from J; bases not matched to a gene: 11. Germline lookup yields CDR1 SGHVS and CDR2 FQNEAQ.

Worth noting for this clonotype: A much larger clone sits a single nucleotide away, making a read error possible. V usage is TRBV5-4 and J usage is TRBJ1-4; D is uncertain. Germline V gene lookup returns CDR1 SGHNT and CDR2 YYREEE (reference sequence). V was trimmed by 4 bases and J by 0 bases, leaving 10 bases between them. The CDR3 runs to 15 residues. This chain's CDR3 is CASSVKGATNEKLFF. In DNA, the CDR3 is TGTGCCAGCAGCGTGAAGGGTGCAACTAATGAAAAACTGTTTTTT. Supplemented by reference TRBV5-4 and TRBJ1-4, the full variable domain reads ETGVTQSPTHLIKTRGQQVTLRCSSQSGHNTVSWYQQALGQGPQFIFQYYREEENGRGNFPPRFSGLQFPNYSSELNVNALELDDSALYLCASSVKGATNEKLFFGSGTQLSVL.

This clonotype was observed many times. The chain links TRBV27 to TRBJ1-1; D remains ambiguous. This CDR3 has 13 amino acids. Germline assignment: CDR1 MNHEY and CDR2 SMNVEV (reference sequence). The ends were cut back, 9 bases at V and 5 bases at J, with 16 bases in the middle. The CDR3 loop reads CASWRGVRTEAFF. The CDR3 DNA is TGTGCCAGTTGGCGTGGGGTGAGAACTGAAGCTTTCTTT.

This clonotype has ten or more counts. The chain is built from TRBV7-2 and TRBJ2-1; 7 bases fit TRBD1. The CDR3 has 15 amino acids. The J segment lost 2 bases and the V segment lost 0 bases, leaving 1 base of the junction unmatched. The germline gives CDR1 SGHTA, CDR2 FQGNSA. CDR3 DNA: TGTGCCAGCAGCTTAGCGGGACAGACCTACAATGAGCAGTTCTTC. Encoded protein: CASSLAGQTYNEQFF. The full variable domain, with the rest looked up from reference TRBV7-2 and TRBJ2-1, is GAGVSQSPSNKVTEKGKDVELRCDPISGHTALYWYRQSLGQGLEFLIYFQGNSAPDKSGLPSDRFSAERTGGSVSTLTIQRTQQEDSAVYLCASSLAGQTYNEQFFGPGTRLTVL.

This clonotype occurred many times. This rearrangement joins TRBV12-5 to TRBJ2-3, with 8 bases lining up with TRBD2. The length of the CDR3 is 17 residues. Germline CDR1 and CDR2: LGHNT and FRNRAP. V lost 7 bases, J lost 2 bases, and 14 bases stayed unmatched. The CDR3 DNA sequence: TGTGCTAGTGCCTCGGGAGGGACCCGTTCGCACACAGATACGCAGTATTTT. This translates into CASASGGTRSHTDTQYF.

This clonotype has a count of ten or more. The chain combines TRBV7-2 with TRBJ1-2; 8 positions match TRBD1. Looked up from germline, CDR1 is SGHTA and CDR2 is FQGNSA. The CDR3 totals 14 residues. J gave up 7 bases and V 5 bases, and 9 bases lay outside the gene matches. For the CDR3, the DNA is TGTGCCAGCAGCAAAGGCGACAGGGGATTTGGCTACACCTTC. It translates to CASSKGDRGFGYTF. The full variable domain, completed using reference TRBV7-2 and TRBJ1-2, is GAGVSQSPSNKVTEKGKDVELRCDPISGHTALYWYRQSLGQGLEFLIYFQGNSAPDKSGLPSDRFSAERTGGSVSTLTIQRTQQEDSAVYLCASSKGDRGFGYTFGSGTRLTVV.

There are many counts of this clonotype. In DNA form, the CDR3 reads TGTGCCAGCCTACAGGCGCCGAGCTCTGGGGCCAACGTCCTGACTTTC. It yields the protein CASLQAPSSGANVLTF. The chain recombines TRBV6-1 with TRBJ2-6; maybe TRBD1 (5 bases). V lost 8 bases, J lost 0 bases, and 14 bases lay in between. The CDR3 loop spans 16 amino acids. The germline V gene has CDR1 MNHNS and CDR2 SASEGT.

This clonotype has a count of ten or more. This rearrangement joins TRBV18 to TRBJ2-4, with TRBD1 identical over 8 bases. The germline CDR1 and CDR2 sequences are KGHSH and LQKENI. Trimming cost V 4 bases and J 0 bases; bases outside gene matches: 5. This CDR3 is built from 16 residues. The CDR3: CASSQGQAVAKNIQYF. CDR3 DNA: TGTGCCAGCTCACAGGGACAGGCGGTAGCCAAAAACATTCAGTACTTC.

This clonotype was counted many times. The chain couples TRBV6-1 to TRBJ1-4, with D hard to call. Looked up from germline, CDR1 is MNHNS and CDR2 is SASEGT. V dropped 5 bases and J dropped 0 bases, with 22 bases sitting between them. This CDR3 comprises 19 residues. The chain's CDR3 is CASSFSHSILGATNEKLFF. CDR3 bases: TGTGCCAGCAGTTTCTCCCACTCGATTCTTGGTGCAACTAATGAAAAACTGTTTTTT.

This clonotype has a count of ten or more. The gene calls are TRBV7-2 and TRBJ1-6; D is unresolved. Germline CDR1 SGHTA, CDR2 FQGNSA. This CDR3 is 15 amino acids long. The V end lost 5 bases, the J end lost 7 bases, and 15 bases lay between the germline ends. The CDR3 loop reads CASSLGGPGNSPLHF. The CDR3 DNA sequence: TGTGCCAGCAGCCTGGGTGGACCGGGAAATTCACCCCTCCACTTT.

This clonotype was seen ten or more times. The gene calls are TRBV27 and TRBJ1-2; D is undetermined. Per germline, CDR1 MNHEY and CDR2 SMNVEV (reference sequence). CDR3 length: 13 amino acids. V was pared by 0 bases and J by 3 bases, with 5 bases between. In nucleotides, the CDR3 is TGTGCCAGCAGTTTATCAAGAGACTATGGCTACACCTTC. Translation gives CASSLSRDYGYTF.

About this clonotype: Since a much larger clone is just one base distant, this may be a read error. The chain uses TRBV15 and TRBJ2-3, with 7 bases that match TRBD2. The CDR3 is made up of 13 amino acids. Losses at the gene ends were 9 bases for V and 3 bases for J; bases not matched to a gene: 6. Per the germline V gene, CDR1 is LNHNV and CDR2 is YYDKDF (reference sequence). CDR3 loop: CATTSGETDTQYF. Here the CDR3 DNA reads TGTGCCACTACGAGCGGGGAGACAGATACGCAGTATTTT.

This clonotype was detected ten times or more. This chain joins TRBV20-1 and TRBJ1-5, with TRBD1 as a possible D gene (6 bases). Germline V gene data show CDR1 as DFQATT and CDR2 as SNEGSKA (reference sequence). The length of the CDR3 is 16 residues. V dropped 0 bases and J dropped 3 bases, with 15 bases sitting between them. CDR3 sequence reads: CSAREPTGLSNQPQHF. The DNA of the CDR3 is TGCAGTGCTAGAGAGCCCACAGGGTTGTCCAATCAGCCCCAGCATTTT.

This clonotype was observed at least ten times. The chain couples TRBV20-1 to TRBJ1-5; D call uncertain. Germline V gene lookup returns CDR1 DFQATT and CDR2 SNEGSKA (reference sequence). The CDR3 consists of 15 residues. V was clipped by 2 bases and J by 1 base, with 12 bases between them. CDR3 sequence: CSARRHGISNQPQHF. The CDR3 bases are TGCAGTGCTAGAAGGCACGGAATAAGCAATCAGCCCCAGCATTTT.

This clonotype was observed many times. The chain has TRBV18 and TRBJ1-6; tentatively, D is TRBD1 (6 bases). The CDR3 length is 21 residues. Germline V gene data show CDR1 as KGHSH and CDR2 as LQKENI. Trimming took 3 bases from V and 9 from J, leaving 33 bases between them. The CDR3 coding sequence is TGTGCCAGCTCACCGACTGGCGACTCGGCTTGGGCGGGGGCCGGGATTTCACCCCTCCACTTT. The encoded protein is CASSPTGDSAWAGAGISPLHF.

The sample holds many counts of this clonotype. The chain joins TRBV20-1 to TRBJ1-1; D remains unclear. Looked up from germline, CDR1 is DFQATT and CDR2 is SNEGSKA (reference sequence). The CDR3 runs to 12 residues. Trimming stripped 2 bases from V and 2 bases from J, with 6 bases between. CDR3 in amino acids: CSARQVNTEAFF. DNA of the CDR3: TGCAGTGCTAGACAGGTTAACACTGAAGCTTTCTTT.

This clonotype has ten or more counts. The chain recombines TRBV11-2 with TRBJ2-7, with 11 positions matching TRBD1. The CDR3 is made up of 16 amino acids. After removal of 5 bases from V and 4 bases from J, the junction contained 10 bases not matched to a gene. The V gene's germline CDR1 is SGHAT and CDR2 FQNNGV. The CDR3 spells CASSNIQDRGPYEQYF. The CDR3, as DNA: TGTGCCAGCAGCAATATTCAGGACAGGGGGCCTTACGAGCAGTACTTC.

This clonotype has a count of ten or more. The gene calls are TRBV6-2 or TRBV6-3 and TRBJ2-1, with 9 bases matching TRBD1. Germline V gene data show CDR1 as MNHEY and CDR2 as SVGEGT. V gave up 7 bases and J gave up 7 bases; unmatched junction bases: 8. CDR3 length: 14 residues. CDR3 residues: CASKPGQGSNEQFF. CDR3 bases: TGTGCCAGCAAACCGGGACAGGGAAGTAATGAGCAGTTCTTC.

The chain employs TRBV7-2 and TRBJ1-5; no clear D. Germline V gene lookup returns CDR1 SGHTA and CDR2 FQGNSA. V was shortened by 1 base and J by 3 bases, with 7 bases between the two germline ends. This CDR3 spans 14 amino acids. This chain's CDR3 is CASSLGRFNQPQHF. CDR3 nucleotides: TGTGCCAGCAGCTTAGGTAGATTCAATCAGCCCCAGCATTTT. Using reference TRBV7-2 and TRBJ1-5 for the parts outside the CDR3, the full variable domain is GAGVSQSPSNKVTEKGKDVELRCDPISGHTALYWYRQSLGQGLEFLIYFQGNSAPDKSGLPSDRFSAERTGGSVSTLTIQRTQQEDSAVYLCASSLGRFNQPQHFGDGTRLSIL.

This clonotype was detected many times. V usage is TRBV5-6 and J usage is TRBJ2-7; TRBD2 agrees at 9 bases. V was pared by 3 bases and J by 3 bases, with 4 bases of the junction left unmatched. Per the germline V gene, CDR1 is SGHDT and CDR2 is YYEEEE. The CDR3 sequence is 14 residues long. The CDR3 DNA is TGTGCCAGCAGCTATAGCGGGGGAATCTACGAGCAGTACTTC. It is translated as CASSYSGGIYEQYF.

Many counts were recorded for this clonotype. The CDR3 reads CASFMGPQLNNEQFF. DNA for the CDR3: TGTGCCAGCTTCATGGGGCCACAATTAAACAATGAGCAGTTCTTC. The genes are TRBV7-9 and TRBJ2-1, with D possibly matching TRBD1 (5 bases). The CDR3 runs 15 residues. Germline loops: CDR1 SEHNR, CDR2 FQNEAQ (reference sequence). Trimming stripped 8 bases from V and 5 bases from J, with 19 bases between.

This clonotype was counted at least ten times. This sequence joins TRBV7-2 and TRBJ1-4; 8 bases match TRBD1. With 5 bases clipped from V and 7 bases from J, the junction kept 9 bases outside the gene matches. This CDR3 comprises 15 residues. CDR1 is SGHTA and CDR2 is FQGNSA in the germline V gene. CDR3 in amino acids: CASSQRTGLGEKLFF. The CDR3 DNA reads TGTGCCAGCAGCCAAAGGACAGGGTTGGGTGAAAAACTGTTTTTT.

The table lists this clonotype with many counts. This chain links TRBV7-2 with TRBJ1-5; 9 nucleotides align to TRBD1. The CDR3 spans 15 residues. Trimming took 5 bases from V and 3 from J; bases not matched to a gene: 5. CDR1 SGHTA and CDR2 FQGNSA come from the germline V gene. CDR3 nucleotides: TGTGCCAGCAGCCTACGGACAGGGGACAATCAGCCCCAGCATTTT. It specifies CASSLRTGDNQPQHF.

This clonotype has at least ten counts. This chain uses TRBV12-3 or TRBV12-4 with TRBJ2-1; 7 positions agree with TRBD1. The J segment lost 0 bases and the V segment lost 6 bases, leaving 8 bases of the junction unmatched. CDR3 length: 16 amino acids. The CDR3 DNA follows: TGTGCCAGCAGCCAAAGACAGGGTAGCTCCTACAATGAGCAGTTCTTC. Its translation: CASSQRQGSSYNEQFF.

In its sample, this clonotype was seen many times. The chain combines TRBV12-3 or TRBV12-4 with TRBJ1-2; D is ambiguous. The CDR3 totals 12 residues. Trimming shortened V by 6 bases and J by 4 bases, and 9 bases separated the two germline ends. The CDR3 coding sequence is TGTGCCAGCAGCCCAGCGATCTATGGCTACACCTTC. Residues: CASSPAIYGYTF.

There are many counts of this clonotype. V is TRBV7-9 and J is TRBJ2-1, with D uncertain. The CDR3 has 16 residues. V lost 5 bases to trimming and J lost 1 base, with 15 bases between them. The germline V gene has CDR1 SEHNR and CDR2 FQNEAQ (reference sequence). The CDR3 sequence: CASSAAQALSYNEQFF. DNA of the CDR3: TGTGCCAGCAGCGCGGCGCAGGCTCTGTCCTACAATGAGCAGTTCTTC.

This clonotype was observed at least ten times. The chain uses TRBV7-2 and TRBJ2-7; TRBD2 aligns across 8 bases. V lost 6 bases and J lost 3; bases outside the gene matches: 13. Germline lookup yields CDR1 SGHTA and CDR2 FQGNSA. The CDR3 is made up of 16 amino acids. CDR3 in amino acids: CASSLRAIAGSYEQYF. The CDR3 nucleotides read TGTGCCAGCAGTCTACGAGCCATAGCGGGGAGCTACGAGCAGTACTTC.